Listed below are T cell receptor beta chains from one sample, sequenced in a study of long-term antiretroviral therapy in people with HIV. Sequenced by immunoSEQ multiplex PCR; TCRdb stores in-frame clones only, minus some. The table shows 17,000 or so clones, with under 80% occurring only once. Material: unsorted PBMCs, obtained 2.1 years before starting antiretroviral therapy. The source of these receptors is a young man with HIV. CDR3s include the opening cysteine and the closing phenylalanine or tryptophan.

CDR3: CASSFRLATTYEQYF; V: TRBV7-2
CDR3: CASGVAGTDTQYF; V: TRBV13
CDR3: CASSGTPTRESEQFF; V: TRBV2
CDR3: CASSRTGALQETQYF; V: TRBV7-2
CDR3: CASSLAGSSGNTIYF; V: TRBV5-1
CDR3: CASSQGDRGQEAFF; V: TRBV4-2
CDR3: CASSLGFSYEQYF; V: TRBV7-3
CDR3: CASSLSSWDTQYF; V: TRBV27
CDR3: CASSRRSGTGTHEQYF; V: TRBV19
CDR3: CASSPRGLNTGELFF; V: TRBV4-3
CDR3: CASSPPPPPSTDTQYF; V: TRBV18
CDR3: CASSYSGFMNTEAFF; V: TRBV6-5
CDR3: CSVAGTSHEQYF; V: TRBV29-1
CDR3: CASSLASGGGETQYF; V: TRBV7-9
CDR3: CASGDRLGTEAFF; V: TRBV27
CDR3: CASSLGGTGGYEQYF; V: TRBV7-7
CDR3: CASSEQERNYGYTF; V: TRBV6-1
CDR3: CASSPPGERGNEQYF; V: TRBV4-1
CDR3: CASSLDWTSGGTDTQYF; V: TRBV5-1
CDR3: CASSRLAGGPDTQYF; V: TRBV4-1
CDR3: CASRVLGPPVDEQYF; V: TRBV10-1
CDR3: CASSLGGVEAFF; V: TRBV7-2
CDR3: CASSFSGTEAFF; V: TRBV7-9
CDR3: CASSLERGGFNEQFF; V: TRBV5-8
CDR3: CASSFGSTGPNQPQHF; V: TRBV5-6
CDR3: CASSFATGARKLFF; V: TRBV7-2
CDR3: CASSQGKGGQPQHF; V: TRBV6-5
CDR3: CASSTSGVSRGNTIYF; V: TRBV2
CDR3: CASSQQGSNQPQHF; V: TRBV4-1
CDR3: CASSRTGTNEKLFF; V: TRBV7-9
CDR3: CASSLRGTDSGNTIYF; V: TRBV6-4
CDR3: CASSLDREVQYF; V: TRBV7-9
CDR3: CASSLVMQGGNYGYTF; V: TRBV5-1
CDR3: CAGTAGGNQPQHF; V: TRBV10-1